The source of this T cell receptor (beta chain) is a study of blood T cells in healthy people across ages. Study results and caveats: It was held that the diversity estimates obtained from one million T cells were underestimates. The recorded TCR beta diversity per million T cells decreased in a roughly linear manner with age. CMV infection status of these donors was not known. The long-lived group displayed more naive CD4+ cells, plus higher diversity, than the aged donors did.

The CDR3 runs to 15 residues. V gave up 4 bases and J gave up 8 bases, with 18 bases separating them. The V gene's germline CDR1 is MNHEY and CDR2 SVGAGI. Of note for this clonotype: Antigen unknown.

The second PCR ran about 7 to 12 cycles with a sample-barcoded 5' primer and J-beta primers. TCRdb fed the 5' RACE reads into MiXCR, producing one record per CDR3 protein. The table records hundreds of thousands of distinct CDR3 sequences, 58% of them present only once. The chain is built from TRBV6-5 and TRBJ2-1; D may be TRBD1 or TRBD2 (5 bases each). This TCR was recovered from a man aged 60 to 69 in good health. The sequenced sample was blood. This CDR3 is CASSSLAGTVDEQFF. The CDR3 DNA sequence: TGTGCCAGCAGTTCGTTGGCCGGGACGGTGGATGAGCAGTTCTTC.